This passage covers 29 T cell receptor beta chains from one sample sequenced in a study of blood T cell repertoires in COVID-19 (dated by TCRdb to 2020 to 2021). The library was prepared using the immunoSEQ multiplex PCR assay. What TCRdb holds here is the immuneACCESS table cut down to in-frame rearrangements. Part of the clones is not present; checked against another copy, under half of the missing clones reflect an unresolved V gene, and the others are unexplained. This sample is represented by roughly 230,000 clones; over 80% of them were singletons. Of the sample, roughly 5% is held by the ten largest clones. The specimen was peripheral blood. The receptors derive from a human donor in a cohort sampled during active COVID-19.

The CDR3 sequence: CASSLGPSGNYGYTF. CDR3 nucleotide sequence: TGCGCCAGCAGCTTGGGACCATCGGGAAACTATGGCTACACCTTC. This rearrangement joins TRBV5-1 to TRBJ1-2; no definite D call. Trimming took 0 bases from V and 2 from J, leaving 11 bases between them. The CDR3 sequence is 15 residues long. Per germline, CDR1 SGHRS and CDR2 YFSETQ.

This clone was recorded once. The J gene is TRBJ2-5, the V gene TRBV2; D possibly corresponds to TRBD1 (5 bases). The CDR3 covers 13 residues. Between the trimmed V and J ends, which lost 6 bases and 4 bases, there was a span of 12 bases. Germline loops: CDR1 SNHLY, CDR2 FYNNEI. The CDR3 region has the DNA TGTGCCAGCAGAGACCAGGGTGGAGAGACCCAGTACTTC. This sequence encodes CASRDQGGETQYF.

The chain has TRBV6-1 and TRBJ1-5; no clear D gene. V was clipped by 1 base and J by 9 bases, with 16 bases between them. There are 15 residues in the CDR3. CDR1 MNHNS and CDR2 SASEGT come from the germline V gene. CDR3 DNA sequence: TGTGCCAGCAGTGAAGAGCGGACGTTCAGAACGCCCCAGCATTTT. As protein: CASSEERTFRTPQHF.

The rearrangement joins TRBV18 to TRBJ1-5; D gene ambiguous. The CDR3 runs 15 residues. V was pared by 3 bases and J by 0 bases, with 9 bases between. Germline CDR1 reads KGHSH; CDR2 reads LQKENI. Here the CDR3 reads CASSPTDYSNQPQHF. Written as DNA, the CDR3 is TGTGCCAGCTCACCGACCGACTATAGCAATCAGCCCCAGCATTTT.

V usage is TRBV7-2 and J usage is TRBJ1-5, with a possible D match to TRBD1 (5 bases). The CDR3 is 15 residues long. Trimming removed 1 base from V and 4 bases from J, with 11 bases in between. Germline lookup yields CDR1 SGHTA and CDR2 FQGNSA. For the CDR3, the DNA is TGTGCCAGCAGCTTAGACGGCAGGGCGAATCAGCCCCAGCATTTT. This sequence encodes CASSLDGRANQPQHF. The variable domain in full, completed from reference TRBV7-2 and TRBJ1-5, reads GAGVSQSPSNKVTEKGKDVELRCDPISGHTALYWYRQSLGQGLEFLIYFQGNSAPDKSGLPSDRFSAERTGGSVSTLTIQRTQQEDSAVYLCASSLDGRANQPQHFGDGTRLSIL.

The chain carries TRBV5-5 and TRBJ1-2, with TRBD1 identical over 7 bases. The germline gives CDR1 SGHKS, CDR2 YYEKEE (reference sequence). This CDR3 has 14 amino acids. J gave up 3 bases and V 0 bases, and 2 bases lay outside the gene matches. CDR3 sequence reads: CASSLGQGYYGYTF. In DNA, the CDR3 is TGTGCCAGCAGCTTGGGACAGGGATACTATGGCTACACCTTC.

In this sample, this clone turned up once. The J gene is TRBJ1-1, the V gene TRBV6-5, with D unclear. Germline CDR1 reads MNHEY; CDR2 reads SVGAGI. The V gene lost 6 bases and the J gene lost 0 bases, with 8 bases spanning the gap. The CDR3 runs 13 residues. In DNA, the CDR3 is TGTGCCAGCAGCGCAACTCTGAACACTGAAGCTTTCTTT. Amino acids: CASSATLNTEAFF.

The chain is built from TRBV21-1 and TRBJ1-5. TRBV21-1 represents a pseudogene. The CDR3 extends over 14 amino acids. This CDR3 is CASSNGESNQPQHF. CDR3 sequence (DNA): TGTGCCAGCAGCAACGGGGAGAGCAATCAGCCCCAGCATTTT.

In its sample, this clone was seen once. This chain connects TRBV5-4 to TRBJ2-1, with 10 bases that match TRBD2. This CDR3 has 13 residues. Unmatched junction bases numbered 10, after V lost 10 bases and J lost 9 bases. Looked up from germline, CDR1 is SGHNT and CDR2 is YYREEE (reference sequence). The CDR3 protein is CALGGLAVGEQFF. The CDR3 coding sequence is TGTGCCTTAGGAGGACTAGCGGTTGGTGAGCAGTTCTTC.

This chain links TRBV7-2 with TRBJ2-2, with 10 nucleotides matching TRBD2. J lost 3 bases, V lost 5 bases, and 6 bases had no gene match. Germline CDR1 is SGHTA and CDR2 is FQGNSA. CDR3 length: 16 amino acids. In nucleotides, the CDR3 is TGTGCCAGCAGCCCCCTAGCGGGGGCCTACACCGGGGAGCTGTTTTTT. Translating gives CASSPLAGAYTGELFF.

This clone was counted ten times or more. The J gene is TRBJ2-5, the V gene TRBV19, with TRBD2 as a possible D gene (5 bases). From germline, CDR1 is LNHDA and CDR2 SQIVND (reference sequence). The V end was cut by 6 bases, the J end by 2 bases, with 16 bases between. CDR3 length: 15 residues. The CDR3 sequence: CASRPTLGGQETQYF. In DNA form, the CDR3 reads TGTGCCAGTAGGCCCACCCTTGGCGGGCAAGAGACCCAGTACTTC.

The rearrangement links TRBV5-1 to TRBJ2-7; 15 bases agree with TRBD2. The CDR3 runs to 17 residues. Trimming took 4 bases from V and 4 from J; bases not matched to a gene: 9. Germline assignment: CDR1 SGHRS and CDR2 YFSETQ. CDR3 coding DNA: TGCGCCAGCAGCCCCGGACTAGCGGGAGGGCCTTCTTACGAGCAGTACTTC. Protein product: CASSPGLAGGPSYEQYF.

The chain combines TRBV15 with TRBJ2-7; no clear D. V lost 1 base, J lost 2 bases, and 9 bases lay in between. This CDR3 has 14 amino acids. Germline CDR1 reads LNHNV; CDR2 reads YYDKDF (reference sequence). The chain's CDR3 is CATSRVVAPYEQYF. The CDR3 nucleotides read TGTGCCACCAGCAGAGTGGTAGCCCCCTACGAGCAGTACTTC.

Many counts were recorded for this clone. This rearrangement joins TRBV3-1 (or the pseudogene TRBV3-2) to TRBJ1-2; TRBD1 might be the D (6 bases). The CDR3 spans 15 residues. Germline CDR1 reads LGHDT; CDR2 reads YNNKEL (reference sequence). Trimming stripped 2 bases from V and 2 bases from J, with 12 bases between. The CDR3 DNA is TGTGCCAGCAGCCAATCTGACAGGACCAACTATGGCTACACCTTC. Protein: CASSQSDRTNYGYTF.

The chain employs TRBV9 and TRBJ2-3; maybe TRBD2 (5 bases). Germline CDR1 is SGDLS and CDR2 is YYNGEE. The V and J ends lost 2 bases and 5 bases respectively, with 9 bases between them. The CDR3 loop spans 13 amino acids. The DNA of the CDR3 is TGTGCCAGCAGCGTCTACGCGGGAGATACGCAGTATTTT. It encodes CASSVYAGDTQYF.

CDR3 amino acids: CASTSGTGVLGNQETQYF. The CDR3 DNA reads TGTGCCAGCACCTCAGGGACAGGGGTTTTGGGGAACCAAGAGACCCAGTACTTC. The V gene is TRBV7-6, the J gene TRBJ2-5; 10 bases are a match to TRBD1. The germline V gene encodes CDR1 SGHVS and CDR2 FNYEAQ. The CDR3 has 18 residues. V dropped 7 bases and J dropped 0; count of bases not matched to a gene: 14.

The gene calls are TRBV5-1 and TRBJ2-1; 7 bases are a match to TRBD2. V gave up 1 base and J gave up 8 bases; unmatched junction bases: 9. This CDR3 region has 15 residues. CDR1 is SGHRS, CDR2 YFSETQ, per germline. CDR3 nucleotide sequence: TGCGCCAGCAGCTTGACGGGGGGAACTTCGGATGAGCAGTTCTTC. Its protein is CASSLTGGTSDEQFF.

Here the CDR3 reads CASSSRVTGGAETQYF. The CDR3 DNA is TGTGCCAGCAGCTCTAGGGTAACAGGGGGCGCAGAGACCCAGTACTTC. The chain joins TRBV5-6 to TRBJ2-5, with 9 bases fitting TRBD1. With 3 bases clipped from V and 4 bases from J, the junction kept 10 bases outside the gene matches. The V gene's germline CDR1 is SGHDT and CDR2 YYEEEE. The CDR3 runs to 16 residues.

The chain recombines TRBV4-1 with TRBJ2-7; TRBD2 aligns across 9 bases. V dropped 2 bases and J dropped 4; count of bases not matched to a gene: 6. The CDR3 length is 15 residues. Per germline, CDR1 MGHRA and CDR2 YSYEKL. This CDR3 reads CASSQYQRGAYEQYF. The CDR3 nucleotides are TGCGCCAGCAGCCAATACCAGCGGGGGGCTTACGAGCAGTACTTC.

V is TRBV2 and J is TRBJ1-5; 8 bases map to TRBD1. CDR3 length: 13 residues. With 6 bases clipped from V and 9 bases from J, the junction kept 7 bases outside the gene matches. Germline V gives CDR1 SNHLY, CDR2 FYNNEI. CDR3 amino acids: CASRGTGGGPQHF. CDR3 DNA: TGTGCCAGCAGGGGGACAGGCGGAGGGCCCCAGCATTTT. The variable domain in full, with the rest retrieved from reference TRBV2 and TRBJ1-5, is EPEVTQTPSHQVTQMGQEVILRCVPISNHLYFYWYRQILGQKVEFLVSFYNNEISEKSEIFDDQFSVERPDGSNFTLKIRSTKLEDSAMYFCASRGTGGGPQHFGDGTRLSIL.

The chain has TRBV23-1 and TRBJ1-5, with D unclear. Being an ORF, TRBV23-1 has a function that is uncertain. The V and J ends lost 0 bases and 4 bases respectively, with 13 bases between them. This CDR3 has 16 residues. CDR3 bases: TGCGCCAGCAGTCAATCGAAGGGAGAGGGAAATCAGCCCCAGCATTTT. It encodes CASSQSKGEGNQPQHF.

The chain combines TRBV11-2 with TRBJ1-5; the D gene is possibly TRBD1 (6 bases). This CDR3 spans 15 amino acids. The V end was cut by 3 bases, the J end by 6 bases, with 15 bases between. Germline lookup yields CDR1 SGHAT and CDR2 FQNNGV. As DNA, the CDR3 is TGTGCCAGCAGCTTTCGACAGGCCCGGAGTCAGCCCCAGCATTTT. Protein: CASSFRQARSQPQHF.

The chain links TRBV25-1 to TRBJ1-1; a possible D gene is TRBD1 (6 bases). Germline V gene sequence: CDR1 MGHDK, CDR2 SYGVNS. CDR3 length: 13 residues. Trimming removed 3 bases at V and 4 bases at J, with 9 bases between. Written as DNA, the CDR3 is TGTGCCAGCAGTGAGCAGGGGAGCACTGAAGCTTTCTTT. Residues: CASSEQGSTEAFF.

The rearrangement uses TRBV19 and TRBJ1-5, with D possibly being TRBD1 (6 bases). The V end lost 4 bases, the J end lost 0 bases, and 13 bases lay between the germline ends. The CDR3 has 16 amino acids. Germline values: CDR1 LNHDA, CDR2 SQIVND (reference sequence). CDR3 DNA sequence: TGTGCCAGTAGTACTATGACAGGACTTAGCAATCAGCCCCAGCATTTT. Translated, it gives CASSTMTGLSNQPQHF.

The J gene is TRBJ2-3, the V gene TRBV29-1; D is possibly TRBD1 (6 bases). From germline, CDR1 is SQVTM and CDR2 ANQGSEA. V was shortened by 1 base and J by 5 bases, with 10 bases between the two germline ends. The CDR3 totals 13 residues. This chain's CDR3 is CSVEVGTIDTQYF. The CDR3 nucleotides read TGCAGCGTTGAAGTCGGGACAATAGATACGCAGTATTTT.

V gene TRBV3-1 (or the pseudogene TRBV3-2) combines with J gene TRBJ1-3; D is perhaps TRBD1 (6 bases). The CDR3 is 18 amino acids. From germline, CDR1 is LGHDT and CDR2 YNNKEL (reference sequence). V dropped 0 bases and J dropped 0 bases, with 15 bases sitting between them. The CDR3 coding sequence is TGTGCCAGCAGCCAAGAACCCATGGGGGGGGCCTCTGGAAACACCATATATTTT. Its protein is CASSQEPMGGASGNTIYF.

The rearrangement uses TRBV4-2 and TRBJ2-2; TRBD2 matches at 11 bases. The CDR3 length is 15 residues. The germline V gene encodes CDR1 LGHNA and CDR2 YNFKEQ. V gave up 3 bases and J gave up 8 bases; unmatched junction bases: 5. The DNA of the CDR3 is TGTGCCAGCAGCCATGGCCGACTAGCGGGAGGGGAGCTGTTTTTT. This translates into CASSHGRLAGGELFF.

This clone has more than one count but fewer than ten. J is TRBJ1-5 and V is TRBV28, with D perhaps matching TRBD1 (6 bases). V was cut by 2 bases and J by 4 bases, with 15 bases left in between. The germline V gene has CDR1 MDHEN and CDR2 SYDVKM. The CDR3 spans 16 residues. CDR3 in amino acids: CASSLGGRGYNQPQHF. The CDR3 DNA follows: TGTGCCAGCAGTTTAGGGGGGAGGGGGTATAATCAGCCCCAGCATTTT.

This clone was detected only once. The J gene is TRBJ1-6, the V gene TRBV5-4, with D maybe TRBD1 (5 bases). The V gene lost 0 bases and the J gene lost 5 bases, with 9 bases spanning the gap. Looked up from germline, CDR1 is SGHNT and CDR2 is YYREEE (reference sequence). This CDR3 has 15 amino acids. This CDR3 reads CASSLDRGNNSPLHF. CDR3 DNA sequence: TGTGCCAGCAGCTTGGATAGGGGAAATAATTCACCCCTCCACTTT.